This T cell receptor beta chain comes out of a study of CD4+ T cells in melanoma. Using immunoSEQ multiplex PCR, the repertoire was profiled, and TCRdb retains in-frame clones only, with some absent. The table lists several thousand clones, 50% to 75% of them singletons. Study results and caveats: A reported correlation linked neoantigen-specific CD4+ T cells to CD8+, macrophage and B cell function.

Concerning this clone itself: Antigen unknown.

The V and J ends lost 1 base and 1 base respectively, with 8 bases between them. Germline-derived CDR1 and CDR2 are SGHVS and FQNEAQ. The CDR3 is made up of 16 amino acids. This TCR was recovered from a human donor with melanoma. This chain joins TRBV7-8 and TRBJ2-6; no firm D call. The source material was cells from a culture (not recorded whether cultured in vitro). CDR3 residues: CASSLVSESGANVLTF. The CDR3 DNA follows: TGTGCCAGCAGCTTAGTTTCGGAGTCTGGGGCCAACGTCCTGACTTTC.